This T cell receptor (beta chain) was recorded in a study of graft-versus-host responses after intestinal transplantation. Regarding this clone: Its antigen is currently unknown.

Trimming pared 7 bases from V and 0 bases from J, leaving 9 bases between. Germline V gene sequence: CDR1 SEHNR, CDR2 FQNEAQ (reference sequence). The CDR3 is 13 amino acids. The assay was immunoSEQ multiplex PCR, and TCRdb's table has in-frame clones only and misses some. This sample has fewer than 95,000 clones; around 93% occur once, and the top ten carry 0.4% to 0.6%. Sequencing was performed on unstimulated CD8+ T cells sorted from spleen or lymph node cells, taken before intestinal transplant. This sequence joins TRBV7-9 and TRBJ1-1; the D is unclear. The sequence was collected from a human donor who received an intestinal transplant. CDR3 in DNA: TGTGCCAGCAATATGGCCGTGAACACTGAAGCTTTCTTT. This gives the protein CASNMAVNTEAFF.